These 14 T cell receptor beta chains came from one sample sequenced in a study of CD8 T cells in ankylosing spondylitis (dated by TCRdb to about 2017). What the research found in general, with its limitations: Blood from ankylosing spondylitis patients appeared to be characterized by a TCR beta motif composed of 7 to 9 highly homologous amino acid variants.

These receptors' targets are unknown. Libraries were constructed by 5' RACE. Sequenced on an Illumina HiSeq 2500. In-frame beta chains were kept once TCRdb had trimmed the public reads at Q25 with fastp and called clones with MiXCR. Identical CDR3 protein sequences are pooled into one entry, listed with their most common genes and DNA. A total of approximately 220,000 distinct CDR3 sequences appear in this sample, approximately 20% of them only once. The ten most abundant clones make up about 44% of the sample. The sequenced material came from blood, either unsorted or a sorted T cell fraction (not recorded which). The receptors were gathered from a male donor with ankylosing spondylitis.

V and J are TRBV5-1 and TRBJ2-7, with 14 bases that match TRBD2. CDR3 length: 17 amino acids. CDR1 SGHRS and CDR2 YFSETQ come from the germline V gene. The junction had 7 bases not matched to a gene; V was cut back by 4 bases and J by 1 base. CDR3 loop: CASSPGLAGEVSYEQYF. Written as DNA, the CDR3 is TGCGCCAGCAGCCCGGGACTAGCGGGAGAGGTATCCTACGAGCAGTACTTC.

The rearrangement links TRBV11-2 to TRBJ2-3; the D gene could be TRBD1 or TRBD2 (5 bases each). The V gene's germline CDR1 is SGHAT and CDR2 FQNNGV. The CDR3 consists of 13 residues. Trimming took 7 bases from V and 2 from J, leaving 10 bases between them. In DNA form, the CDR3 reads TGTGCCAGCAAACGGGGCCTCACAGATACGCAGTATTTT. Its translation is CASKRGLTDTQYF.

This clonotype was counted at least ten times. The chain carries TRBV4-1 and TRBJ1-3; D not certain. The CDR3 is made up of 14 amino acids. With 0 bases removed from V and 9 bases from J, the gap between germline ends came to 12 bases. CDR1 is MGHRA and CDR2 is YSYEKL in the germline V gene. The CDR3 DNA reads as TGCGCCAGCAGCCAAGACCCAGGTCGGCCCACCATATATTTT. Its translation is CASSQDPGRPTIYF.

This clonotype was counted only a few times. DNA of the CDR3: TGTGCCAGCAGCCCCAGCGGGACCCACACCGGGGAGCTGTTTTTT. Residues: CASSPSGTHTGELFF. The rearrangement joins TRBV7-9 to TRBJ2-2; the match to TRBD2 covers 7 bases. CDR1 is SEHNR, CDR2 FQNEAQ, per germline (reference sequence). This CDR3 comprises 15 residues. J lost 3 bases, V lost 5 bases, and 6 bases had no gene match.

This clonotype was seen only a few times. The gene calls are TRBV20-1 and TRBJ2-7; D unresolved. The V end lost 7 bases, the J end lost 2 bases, and 21 bases lay between the germline ends. The germline gives CDR1 DFQATT, CDR2 SNEGSKA (reference sequence). The CDR3 runs to 15 residues. The CDR3 loop is CSGLALQLSTYEQYF. The DNA for the CDR3 is TGCAGTGGTCTCGCACTTCAACTGTCTACCTACGAGCAGTACTTC.

The V gene is TRBV3-1, the J gene TRBJ2-7; a weak D match, TRBD1 (5 bases). The CDR3 covers 15 residues. Between the trimmed V and J ends, which lost 4 bases and 7 bases, there was a span of 20 bases. Germline lookup yields CDR1 LGHDT and CDR2 YNNKEL (reference sequence). The CDR3 nucleotides read TGTGCCAGCAGCCTCGCGTTACAGGCGTTTGATGAGCAGTACTTC. It is translated as CASSLALQAFDEQYF.

This chain joins TRBV3-1 and TRBJ2-1; 12 bases are a match to TRBD2. Looked up from germline, CDR1 is LGHDT and CDR2 is YNNKEL (reference sequence). The CDR3 length is 15 residues. Trimming removed 0 bases from V and 9 bases from J; junction bases left unmatched: 3. CDR3 residues: CASSQETSGGPEQFF. DNA for the CDR3: TGTGCCAGCAGCCAAGAGACTAGCGGGGGACCTGAGCAGTTCTTC.

This clonotype has only a few counts. This chain joins TRBV4-1 and TRBJ2-3, with 11 bases matching TRBD2. The length of the CDR3 is 16 residues. Germline V gene lookup returns CDR1 MGHRA and CDR2 YSYEKL. V lost 3 bases and J lost 3; bases outside the gene matches: 5. CDR3 loop: CASSHVLAGETDTQYF. The CDR3 DNA reads TGCGCCAGCAGCCACGTACTAGCGGGAGAAACAGATACGCAGTATTTT.

V is TRBV28 and J is TRBJ1-1; maybe TRBD1 (5 bases). V was pared by 3 bases and J by 8 bases, with 13 bases between. The CDR3 is made up of 13 amino acids. Germline values: CDR1 MDHEN, CDR2 SYDVKM. The DNA of the CDR3 is TGTGCCAGCAGTTTTTTCCTCTGGGGGGAAGCTTTCTTT. This encodes CASSFFLWGEAFF.

The V call is TRBV9, the J call TRBJ1-1, with TRBD1 as a possible D gene (5 bases). The germline V gene has CDR1 SGDLS and CDR2 YYNGEE. Trimming took off 3 bases at V and 5 bases at J, with 11 bases between the two ends. This CDR3 comprises 13 residues. CDR3 sequence: CASSGGMQTEAFF. In DNA, the CDR3 is TGTGCCAGCAGCGGGGGGATGCAAACTGAAGCTTTCTTT.

The genes are TRBV10-2 and TRBJ2-5, with a weak D call TRBD2 (7 bases). V lost 4 bases to trimming and J lost 1 base, with 10 bases between them. The germline V gene has CDR1 WSHSY and CDR2 SAAADI. The CDR3 is 14 amino acids. CDR3 residues: CASSVGGPQETQYF. CDR3 nucleotide sequence: TGCGCCAGCAGTGTGGGGGGGCCCCAAGAGACCCAGTACTTC.

The V call is TRBV12-3 or TRBV12-4, the J call TRBJ1-2; TRBD1 is a possible D gene (5 bases). The CDR3 loop spans 13 amino acids. V was trimmed by 2 bases and J by 7 bases, leaving 11 bases between them. The CDR3 reads CASSLMPGSGYTF. CDR3 DNA: TGTGCCAGCAGTTTAATGCCAGGGTCTGGCTACACCTTC.

Note on this clonotype: A junction boundary mismatches the germline segment, possibly from a read error. V gene TRBV4-2 combines with J gene TRBJ1-1; perhaps TRBD1 as D (5 bases). Germline CDR1 and CDR2: LGHNA and YNFKEQ. CDR3 size: 13 residues. CDR3 amino acids: CDSSQDRAGRAFF. The CDR3 coding sequence is TGTGACAGCAGCCAAGATCGGGCAGGGAGGGCTTTCTTT.

The chain is built from TRBV7-2 and TRBJ2-1, with 9 bases lining up with TRBD2. The CDR3 extends over 15 amino acids. Germline trimming cut 5 bases from V and 5 bases from J; bases unmatched to any gene: 7. Germline lookup yields CDR1 SGHTA and CDR2 FQGNSA. The CDR3 DNA reads as TGTGCCAGCAGCCTCTGGACTAGCGACCACAATGAGCAGTTCTTC. It encodes CASSLWTSDHNEQFF. Full variable domain (outside the CDR3, taken from reference TRBV7-2 and TRBJ2-1): GAGVSQSPSNKVTEKGKDVELRCDPISGHTALYWYRQSLGQGLEFLIYFQGNSAPDKSGLPSDRFSAERTGGSVSTLTIQRTQQEDSAVYLCASSLWTSDHNEQFFGPGTRLTVL.